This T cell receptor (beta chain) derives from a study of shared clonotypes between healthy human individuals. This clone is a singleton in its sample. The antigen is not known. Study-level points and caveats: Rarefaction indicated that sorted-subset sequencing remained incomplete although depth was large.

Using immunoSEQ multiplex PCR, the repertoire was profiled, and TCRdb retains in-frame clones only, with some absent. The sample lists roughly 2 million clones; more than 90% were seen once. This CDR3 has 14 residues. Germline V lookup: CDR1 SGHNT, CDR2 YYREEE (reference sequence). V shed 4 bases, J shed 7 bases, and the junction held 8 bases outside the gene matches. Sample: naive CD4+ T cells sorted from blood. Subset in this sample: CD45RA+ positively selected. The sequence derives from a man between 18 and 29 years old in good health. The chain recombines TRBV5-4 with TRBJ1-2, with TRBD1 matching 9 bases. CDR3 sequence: CASSTGQGRSGYTF. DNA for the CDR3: TGTGCCAGCAGCACCGGACAGGGGAGGAGTGGCTACACCTTC.